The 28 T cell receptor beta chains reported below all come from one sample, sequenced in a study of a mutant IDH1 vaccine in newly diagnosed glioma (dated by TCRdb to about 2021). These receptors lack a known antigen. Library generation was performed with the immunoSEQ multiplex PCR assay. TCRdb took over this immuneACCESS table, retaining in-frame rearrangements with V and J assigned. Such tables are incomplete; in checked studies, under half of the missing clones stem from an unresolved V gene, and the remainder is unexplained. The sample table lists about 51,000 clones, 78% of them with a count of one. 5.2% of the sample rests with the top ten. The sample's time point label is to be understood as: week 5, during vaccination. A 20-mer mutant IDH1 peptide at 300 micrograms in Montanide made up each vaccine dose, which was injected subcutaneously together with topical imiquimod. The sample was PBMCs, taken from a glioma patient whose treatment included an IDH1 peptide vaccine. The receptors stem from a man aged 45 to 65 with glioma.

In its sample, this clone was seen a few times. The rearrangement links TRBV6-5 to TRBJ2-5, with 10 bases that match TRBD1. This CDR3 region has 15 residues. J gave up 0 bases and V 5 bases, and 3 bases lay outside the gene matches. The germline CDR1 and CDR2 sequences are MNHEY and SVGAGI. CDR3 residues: CASSPGTGDQETQYF. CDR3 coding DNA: TGTGCCAGCAGTCCCGGGACAGGGGACCAAGAGACCCAGTACTTC.

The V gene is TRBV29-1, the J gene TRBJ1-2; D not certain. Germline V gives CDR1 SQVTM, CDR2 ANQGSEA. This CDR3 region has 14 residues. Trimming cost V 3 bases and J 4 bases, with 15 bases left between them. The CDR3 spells CSVDYGRIGYGYTF. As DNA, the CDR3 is TGCAGCGTTGACTATGGCCGAATAGGCTATGGCTACACCTTC.

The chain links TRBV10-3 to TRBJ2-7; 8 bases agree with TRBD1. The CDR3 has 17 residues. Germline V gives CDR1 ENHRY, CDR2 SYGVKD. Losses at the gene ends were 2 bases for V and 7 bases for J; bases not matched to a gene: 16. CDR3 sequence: CAISENGLTGAATEQYF. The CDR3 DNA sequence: TGTGCCATCAGTGAGAATGGGCTGACAGGGGCCGCTACTGAGCAGTACTTC.

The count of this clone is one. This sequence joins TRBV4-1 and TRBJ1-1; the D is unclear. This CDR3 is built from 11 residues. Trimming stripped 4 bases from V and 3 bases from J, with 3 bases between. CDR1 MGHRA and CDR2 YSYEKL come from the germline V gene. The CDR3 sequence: CASSRDTEAFF. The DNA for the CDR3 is TGCGCCAGCAGCCGAGACACTGAAGCTTTCTTT.

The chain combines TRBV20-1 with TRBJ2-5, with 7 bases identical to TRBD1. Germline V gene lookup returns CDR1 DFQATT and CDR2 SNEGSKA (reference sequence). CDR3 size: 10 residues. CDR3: CSTGAETQYF. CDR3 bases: TGCAGCACAGGGGCAGAGACCCAGTACTTC.

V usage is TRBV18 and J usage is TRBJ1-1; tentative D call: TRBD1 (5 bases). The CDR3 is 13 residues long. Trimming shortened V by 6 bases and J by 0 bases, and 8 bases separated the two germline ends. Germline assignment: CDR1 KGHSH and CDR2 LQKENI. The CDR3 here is CASSSTVNTEAFF. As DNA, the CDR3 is TGTGCCAGCTCGTCGACAGTGAACACTGAAGCTTTCTTT.

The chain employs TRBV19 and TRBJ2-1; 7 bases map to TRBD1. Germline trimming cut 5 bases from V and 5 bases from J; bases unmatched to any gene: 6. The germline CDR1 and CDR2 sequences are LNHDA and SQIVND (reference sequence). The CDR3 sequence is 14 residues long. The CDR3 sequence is CASSVGTVDNEQFF. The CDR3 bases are TGTGCCAGTAGTGTCGGGACAGTAGACAATGAGCAGTTCTTC.

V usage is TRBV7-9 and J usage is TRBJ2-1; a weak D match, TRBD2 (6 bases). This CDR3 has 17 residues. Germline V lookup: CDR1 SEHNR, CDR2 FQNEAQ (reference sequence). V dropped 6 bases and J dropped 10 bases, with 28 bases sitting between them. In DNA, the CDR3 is TGTGCCAGCAGACATGGTCCGCCCCCTTCAGGGAGGTCGGAGCAGTTCTTC. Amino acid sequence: CASRHGPPPSGRSEQFF.

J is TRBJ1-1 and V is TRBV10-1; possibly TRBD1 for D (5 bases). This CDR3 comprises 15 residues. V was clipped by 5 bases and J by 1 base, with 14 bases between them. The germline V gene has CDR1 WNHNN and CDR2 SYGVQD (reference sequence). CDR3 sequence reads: CASSHAKGSNTEAFF. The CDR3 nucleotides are TGCGCCAGCAGTCACGCGAAGGGGTCGAACACTGAAGCTTTCTTT.

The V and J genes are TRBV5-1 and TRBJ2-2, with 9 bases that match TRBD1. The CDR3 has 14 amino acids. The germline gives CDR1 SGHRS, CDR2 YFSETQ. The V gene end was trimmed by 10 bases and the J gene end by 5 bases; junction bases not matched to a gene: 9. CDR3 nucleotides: TGCGCCGGGCGGACAGGGGATCGGACCGGGGAGCTGTTTTTT. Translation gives CAGRTGDRTGELFF.

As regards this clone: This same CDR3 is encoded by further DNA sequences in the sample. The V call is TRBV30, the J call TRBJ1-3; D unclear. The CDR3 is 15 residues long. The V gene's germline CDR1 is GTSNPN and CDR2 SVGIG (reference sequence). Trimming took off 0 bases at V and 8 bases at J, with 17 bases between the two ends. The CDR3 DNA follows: TGTGCCTGGAGTGTAAGGGTATCTATGCCGGACACCATATATTTT. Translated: CAWSVRVSMPDTIYF.

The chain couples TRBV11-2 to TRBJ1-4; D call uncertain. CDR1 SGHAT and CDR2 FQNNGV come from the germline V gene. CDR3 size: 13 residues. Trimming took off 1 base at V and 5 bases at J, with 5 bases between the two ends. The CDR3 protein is CASSLGGNEKLFF. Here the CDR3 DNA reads TGTGCCAGCAGCTTAGGGGGAAATGAAAAACTGTTTTTT. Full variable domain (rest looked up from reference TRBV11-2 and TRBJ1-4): EAGVAQSPRYKIIEKRQSVAFWCNPISGHATLYWYQQILGQGPKLLIQFQNNGVVDDSQLPKDRFSAERLKGVDSTLKIQPAKLEDSAVYLCASSLGGNEKLFFGSGTQLSVL.

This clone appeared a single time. The DNA for the CDR3 is TGTGCCAGCAGCCAAGATTGGGACGGATCCTACGAGCAGTACTTC. This codes for CASSQDWDGSYEQYF. This chain uses TRBV4-2 with TRBJ2-7; perhaps D is TRBD1 or TRBD2 (5 bases each). CDR3 size: 15 residues. The germline V gene encodes CDR1 LGHNA and CDR2 YNFKEQ. The V end lost 0 bases, the J end lost 1 base, and 10 bases lay between the germline ends.

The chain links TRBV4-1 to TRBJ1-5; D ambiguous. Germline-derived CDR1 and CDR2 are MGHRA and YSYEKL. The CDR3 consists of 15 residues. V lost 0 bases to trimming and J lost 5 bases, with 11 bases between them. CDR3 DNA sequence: TGCGCCAGCAGCCAAGACAACTTAGTCGATCAGCCCCAGCATTTT. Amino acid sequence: CASSQDNLVDQPQHF.

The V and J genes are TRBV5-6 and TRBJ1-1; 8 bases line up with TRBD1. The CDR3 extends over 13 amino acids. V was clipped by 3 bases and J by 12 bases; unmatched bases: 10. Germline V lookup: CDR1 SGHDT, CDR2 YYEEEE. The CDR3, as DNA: TGTGCCAGCAGCTCGGGACAGGCTAAGATAACTTTCTTT. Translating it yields CASSSGQAKITFF.

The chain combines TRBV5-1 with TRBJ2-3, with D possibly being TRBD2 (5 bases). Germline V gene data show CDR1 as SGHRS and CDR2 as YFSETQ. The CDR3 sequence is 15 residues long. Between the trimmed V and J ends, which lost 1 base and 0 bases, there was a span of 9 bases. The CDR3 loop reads CASSLRSGSTDTQYF. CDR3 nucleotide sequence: TGCGCCAGCAGCTTGAGGAGCGGTAGCACAGATACGCAGTATTTT.

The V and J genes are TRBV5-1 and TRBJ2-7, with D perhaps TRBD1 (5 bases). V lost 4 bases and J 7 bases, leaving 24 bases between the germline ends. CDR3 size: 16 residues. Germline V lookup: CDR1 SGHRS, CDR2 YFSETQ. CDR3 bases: TGCGCCAGCAGCCAACTTGGTAGGTCGCAAGGGGAAGAGCAGTACTTC. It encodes CASSQLGRSQGEEQYF. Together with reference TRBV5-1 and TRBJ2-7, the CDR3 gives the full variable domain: KAGVTQTPRYLIKTRGQQVTLSCSPISGHRSVSWYQQTPGQGLQFLFEYFSETQRNKGNFPGRFSGRQFSNSRSEMNVSTLELGDSALYLCASSQLGRSQGEEQYFGPGTRLTVT.

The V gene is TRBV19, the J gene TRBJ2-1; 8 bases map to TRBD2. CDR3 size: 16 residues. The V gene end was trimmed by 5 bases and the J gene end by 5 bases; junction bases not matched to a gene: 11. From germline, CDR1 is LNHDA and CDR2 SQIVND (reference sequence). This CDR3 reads CASSSKSGRVDNEQFF. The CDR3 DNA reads TGTGCCAGTAGTTCGAAAAGCGGGAGAGTAGACAATGAGCAGTTCTTC.

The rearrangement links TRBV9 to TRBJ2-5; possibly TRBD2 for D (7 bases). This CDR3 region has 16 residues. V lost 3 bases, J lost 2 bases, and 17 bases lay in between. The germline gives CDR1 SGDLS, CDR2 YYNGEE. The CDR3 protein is CASSEEGGAGQETQYF. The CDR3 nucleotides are TGTGCCAGCAGCGAGGAGGGGGGGGCCGGGCAAGAGACCCAGTACTTC.

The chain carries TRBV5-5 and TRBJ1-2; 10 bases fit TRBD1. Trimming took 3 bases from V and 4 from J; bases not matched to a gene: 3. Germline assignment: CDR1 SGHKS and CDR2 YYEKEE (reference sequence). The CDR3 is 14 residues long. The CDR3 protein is CASSSWDRGYGYTF. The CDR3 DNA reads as TGTGCCAGCAGCTCCTGGGACAGGGGCTATGGCTACACCTTC. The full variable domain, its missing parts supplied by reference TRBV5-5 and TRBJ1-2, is DAGVTQSPTHLIKTRGQQVTLRCSPISGHKSVSWYQQVLGQGPQFIFQYYEKEERGRGNFPDRFSARQFPNYSSELNVNALLLGDSALYLCASSSWDRGYGYTFGSGTRLTVV.

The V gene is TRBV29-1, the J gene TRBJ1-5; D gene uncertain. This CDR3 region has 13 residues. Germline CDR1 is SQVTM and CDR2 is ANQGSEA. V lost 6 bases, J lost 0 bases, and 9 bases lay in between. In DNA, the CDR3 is TGCAGCGTCGCTGAAAATAGCAATCAGCCCCAGCATTTT. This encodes CSVAENSNQPQHF.

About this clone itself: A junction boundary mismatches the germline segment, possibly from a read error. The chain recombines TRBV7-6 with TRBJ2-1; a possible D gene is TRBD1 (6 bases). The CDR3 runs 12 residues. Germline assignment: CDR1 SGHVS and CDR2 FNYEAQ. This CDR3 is CASSLEGTPPLF. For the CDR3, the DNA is TGTGCCAGCAGCTTAGAAGGGACACCACCGCTCTTC. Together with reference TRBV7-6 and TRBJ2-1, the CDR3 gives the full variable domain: GAGVSQSPRYKVTKRGQDVALRCDPISGHVSLYWYRQALGQGPEFLTYFNYEAQQDKSGLPNDRFSAERPEGSISTLTIQRTEQRDSAMYRCASSLEGTPPLFGPGTRLTVL.

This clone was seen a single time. The DNA of the CDR3 is TGTGCCAGCAGCTTAGTGGACATATTGATCACTGAAGCTTTCTTT. Translated, it gives CASSLVDILITEAFF. This chain connects TRBV11-1 to TRBJ1-1, with D perhaps matching TRBD1 (5 bases). V was cut by 1 base and J by 4 bases, with 13 bases left in between. The CDR3 is made up of 15 amino acids. The germline CDR1 and CDR2 sequences are SGHAT and FQDESV (reference sequence).

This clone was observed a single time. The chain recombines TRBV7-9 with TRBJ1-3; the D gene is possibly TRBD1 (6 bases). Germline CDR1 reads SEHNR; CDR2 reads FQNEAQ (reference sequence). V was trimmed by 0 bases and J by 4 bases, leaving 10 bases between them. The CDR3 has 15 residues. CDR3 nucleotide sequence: TGTGCCAGCAGCTTAGCGCAGGGGTACGGAAACACCATATATTTT. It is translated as CASSLAQGYGNTIYF.

The CDR3 protein is CASSGGDPLAFF. The CDR3 nucleotides read TGTGCCAGCTCGGGGGGGGACCCGTTGGCTTTCTTT. This chain links TRBV18 with TRBJ1-1, with a possible D match to TRBD1 (5 bases). V lost 6 bases and J 11 bases, leaving 16 bases between the germline ends. Germline V gene data show CDR1 as KGHSH and CDR2 as LQKENI. The CDR3 sequence is 12 residues long.

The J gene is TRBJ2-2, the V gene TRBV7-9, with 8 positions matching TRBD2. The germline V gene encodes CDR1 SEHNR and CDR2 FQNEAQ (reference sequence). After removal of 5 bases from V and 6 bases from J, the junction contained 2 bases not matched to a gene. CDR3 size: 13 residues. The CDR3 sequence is CASSRSGAGELFF. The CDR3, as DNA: TGTGCCAGCAGCCGTAGCGGGGCCGGGGAGCTGTTTTTT.

CDR3 in DNA: TGTGCCAGCAGTGAGTCGGGCAGGGGTGCTCAGCCCCAGCATTTT. Amino acid sequence: CASSESGRGAQPQHF. The genes are TRBV2 and TRBJ1-5; perhaps TRBD1 as D (6 bases). Germline V gene sequence: CDR1 SNHLY, CDR2 FYNNEI. This CDR3 contains 15 residues. V lost 3 bases and J 6 bases, leaving 15 bases between the germline ends.

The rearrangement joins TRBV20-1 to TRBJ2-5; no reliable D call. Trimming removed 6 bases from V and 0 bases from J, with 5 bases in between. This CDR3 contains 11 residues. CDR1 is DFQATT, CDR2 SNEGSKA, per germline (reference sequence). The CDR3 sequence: CSAEHQETQYF. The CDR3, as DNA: TGCAGTGCCGAGCACCAAGAGACCCAGTACTTC.